This T cell receptor beta chain was obtained from a study of shared clonotypes between healthy human individuals. CDR1 and CDR2 (germline): SGDLS, YYNGEE. This CDR3 region has 15 residues. V lost 0 bases and J lost 2, with 12 bases in between. Sequencing used immunoSEQ multiplex PCR; TCRdb keeps in-frame clones, though not all of them. The repertoire holds 2 million to 2.5 million clones, less than 95% seen once, with roughly 0.34% in the top ten. As to this clone: Other nucleotide sequences from this sample produce the same CDR3.

This TCR came from a man aged 18 to 30 in good health. Some clones in this sample may be carry-over from other donors' samples. The sample taken for sequencing was naive CD4+ T cells from PBMCs. Stated subset: CD45RA+ positively selected. J is TRBJ2-7 and V is TRBV9; D not resolved. The CDR3, as DNA: TGTGCCAGCAGCGTAGGCACCGGGCCAACCTACGAGCAGTACTTC. Translated: CASSVGTGPTYEQYF. The complete variable domain, with remaining parts taken from reference TRBV9 and TRBJ2-7, reads DSGVTQTPKHLITATGQRVTLRCSPRSGDLSVYWYQQSLDQGLQFLIQYYNGEERAKGNILERFSAQQFPDLHSELNLSSLELGDSALYFCASSVGTGPTYEQYFGPGTRLTVT.